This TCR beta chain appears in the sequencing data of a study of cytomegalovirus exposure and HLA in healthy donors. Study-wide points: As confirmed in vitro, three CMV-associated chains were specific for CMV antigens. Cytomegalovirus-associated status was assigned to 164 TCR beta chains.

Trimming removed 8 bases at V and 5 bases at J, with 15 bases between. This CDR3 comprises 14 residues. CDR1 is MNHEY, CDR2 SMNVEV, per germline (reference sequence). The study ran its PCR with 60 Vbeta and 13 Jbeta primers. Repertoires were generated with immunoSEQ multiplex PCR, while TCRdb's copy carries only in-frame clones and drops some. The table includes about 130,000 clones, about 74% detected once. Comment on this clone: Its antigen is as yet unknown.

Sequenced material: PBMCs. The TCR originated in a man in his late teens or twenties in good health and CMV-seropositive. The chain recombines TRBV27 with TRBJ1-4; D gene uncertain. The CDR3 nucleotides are TGTGCCAGCGCCGCCGCGGGTCTAAATGAAAAACTGTTTTTT. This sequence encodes CASAAAGLNEKLFF. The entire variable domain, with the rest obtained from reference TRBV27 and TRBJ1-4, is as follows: EAQVTQNPRYLITVTGKKLTVTCSQNMNHEYMSWYRQDPGLGLRQIYYSMNVEVTDKGDVPEGYKVSRKEKRNFPLILESPSPNQTSLYFCASAAAGLNEKLFFGSGTQLSVL.